Each of the 14 T cell receptor beta chains below was sequenced from the same sample in a study of T-cell reconstitution after alpha-beta-depleted transplantation in children. Preparation of the TCRbeta library was carried out with unique molecular identifiers. TCRdb analysed the PCR reads with MiXCR anew, one entry per CDR3 protein. This table holds more than 200,000 distinct CDR3 sequences, roughly a quarter found once. The specimen comprised PBMCs, mostly from graft donor cells, sampled 360 days after TCRalphabeta/CD19-depleted stem cell transplant. The receptors were gathered from a female patient younger than 10 who had a stem cell transplant for congenital amegakaryocytic thrombocytopenia, so the T cells may come from the graft donor.

This clonotype occurred many times. The chain has TRBV5-5 and TRBJ1-1, with D possibly matching TRBD1 (6 bases). This CDR3 is built from 16 residues. Germline loops: CDR1 SGHKS, CDR2 YYEKEE (reference sequence). The germline V and J ends were trimmed by 0 bases and 1 base, with 13 bases remaining between them. CDR3 sequence reads: CASSLAKRGKNTEAFF. In DNA, the CDR3 is TGTGCCAGCAGCTTGGCCAAGAGGGGGAAGAACACTGAAGCTTTCTTT.

The rearrangement links TRBV28 to TRBJ2-3, with D hard to call. There are 19 residues in the CDR3. Germline V gene sequence: CDR1 MDHEN, CDR2 SYDVKM. Between the trimmed V and J ends, which lost 2 bases and 1 base, there was a span of 22 bases. CDR3 in DNA: TGTGCCAGCAGTTTACGGCCGTTTGGCCCTTTTGGTGGCACAGATACGCAGTATTTT. Translation gives CASSLRPFGPFGGTDTQYF.

The genes are TRBV10-3 and TRBJ1-1; 9 bases line up with TRBD1. Germline V gives CDR1 ENHRY, CDR2 SYGVKD. The CDR3 covers 14 residues. The V and J ends lost 5 bases and 6 bases, in that order; junction bases with no gene match: 7. In nucleotides, the CDR3 is TGTGCCATCAGTCCCAGGACAGGGGACCCTGAAGCTTTCTTT. Translating gives CAISPRTGDPEAFF.

This chain links TRBV2 with TRBJ2-5; 10 bases map to TRBD2. Trimming at V came to 6 bases and at J to 1 base, leaving 17 bases not matched to a gene. Germline-derived CDR1 and CDR2 are SNHLY and FYNNEI. The CDR3 has 19 residues. The CDR3 spells CASRHRSGRLRKIQETQYF. For the CDR3, the DNA is TGTGCCAGCAGACACCGTAGCGGGAGGTTACGCAAAATCCAAGAGACCCAGTACTTC. The full variable domain, rest sourced from reference TRBV2 and TRBJ2-5, is EPEVTQTPSHQVTQMGQEVILRCVPISNHLYFYWYRQILGQKVEFLVSFYNNEISEKSEIFDDQFSVERPDGSNFTLKIRSTKLEDSAMYFCASRHRSGRLRKIQETQYFGPGTRLLVL.

This clonotype has a count of ten or more. The V and J genes are TRBV6-2 or TRBV6-3 and TRBJ2-7, with D maybe TRBD2 (6 bases). CDR1 is MNHEY, CDR2 SVGEGT, per germline. Trimming removed 6 bases at V and 9 bases at J, with 15 bases between. The length of the CDR3 is 12 residues. The CDR3, as DNA: TGTGCCAGCAGGACGGGACTTCGGACGCAGTACTTC. Translated: CASRTGLRTQYF.

The chain links TRBV20-1 to TRBJ2-1; D may be TRBD1 (6 bases). CDR1 and CDR2 (germline): DFQATT, SNEGSKA (reference sequence). This CDR3 contains 15 residues. The germline V and J ends were trimmed by 1 base and 4 bases, with 14 bases remaining between them. The CDR3 is CSARAEQGPYNEQFF. The CDR3 DNA sequence: TGCAGTGCTAGAGCAGAACAGGGCCCTTACAATGAGCAGTTCTTC.

This clonotype came up a few times. The chain links TRBV20-1 to TRBJ1-1, with 7 bases that match TRBD1. This CDR3 spans 14 amino acids. The V gene end was trimmed by 6 bases and the J gene end by 5 bases; junction bases not matched to a gene: 12. CDR1 DFQATT and CDR2 SNEGSKA come from the germline V gene (reference sequence). The DNA of the CDR3 is TGCAGTGCCGACGGCGGGACAGTAGGAACTGAAGCTTTCTTT. Translation gives CSADGGTVGTEAFF.

There are a few counts of this clonotype. The genes are TRBV10-3 and TRBJ1-5; the D gene is possibly TRBD1 (5 bases). V was pared by 0 bases and J by 4 bases, with 16 bases between. The germline gives CDR1 ENHRY, CDR2 SYGVKD. This CDR3 contains 17 residues. The CDR3 here is CAISESSGLGGNQPQHF. In nucleotides, the CDR3 is TGTGCCATCAGTGAGTCGTCGGGACTTGGTGGTAATCAGCCCCAGCATTTT.

This clonotype was recorded a few times. In nucleotides, the CDR3 is TGTGCCTGGAGTATGACAGGGTCTGGAAACACCATATATTTT. As protein: CAWSMTGSGNTIYF. The chain carries TRBV30 and TRBJ1-3, with 7 nucleotides matching TRBD1. With V trimmed by 2 bases and J by 1 base, 2 bases remained unmatched. From germline, CDR1 is GTSNPN and CDR2 SVGIG (reference sequence). The CDR3 runs 14 residues.

The chain combines TRBV20-1 with TRBJ1-1; D not resolved. V was trimmed by 2 bases and J by 1 base, leaving 8 bases between them. The CDR3 runs 13 residues. Per germline, CDR1 DFQATT and CDR2 SNEGSKA (reference sequence). The CDR3 DNA follows: TGCAGTGCTAGACCCAATAAGAACACTGAAGCTTTCTTT. It translates to CSARPNKNTEAFF.

This clonotype was counted only a few times. The genes are TRBV5-1 and TRBJ2-5, with 7 positions matching TRBD1. The CDR3 extends over 15 amino acids. The germline V gene has CDR1 SGHRS and CDR2 YFSETQ. V trimming: 0 bases; J trimming: 5 bases; junction bases outside the gene matches: 7. CDR3 DNA sequence: TGCGCCAGCAGCTTGGGACAGGGTCTTCCGGAGACCCAGTACTTC. Translated, it gives CASSLGQGLPETQYF.

This clonotype was seen a handful of times. V gene TRBV20-1 combines with J gene TRBJ2-4, with D possibly TRBD1 on 6 matching bases. The germline V gene has CDR1 DFQATT and CDR2 SNEGSKA (reference sequence). V was clipped by 3 bases and J by 7 bases, with 10 bases between them. The CDR3 length is 12 residues. CDR3 DNA sequence: TGCAGTGCTAGCTGGACAGACAACATTCAGTACTTC. Encoded protein: CSASWTDNIQYF.

V is TRBV7-2 and J is TRBJ2-7, with a weak D call TRBD2 (6 bases). The germline V gene encodes CDR1 SGHTA and CDR2 FQGNSA. With 1 base removed from V and 3 bases from J, the gap between germline ends came to 16 bases. The CDR3 extends over 16 amino acids. This CDR3 is CASSLGFRVGGYEQYF. The DNA of the CDR3 is TGTGCCAGCAGCTTAGGATTCAGGGTCGGGGGCTACGAGCAGTACTTC.

This clonotype was seen a few times. This rearrangement joins TRBV12-3 or TRBV12-4 to TRBJ2-3, with 12 bases aligning to TRBD2. The CDR3 totals 15 residues. V gave up 2 bases and J gave up 6 bases; unmatched junction bases: 3. The CDR3 protein is CASSLLAGGSDTQYF. The CDR3 coding sequence is TGTGCCAGCAGTTTACTAGCGGGAGGGTCCGATACGCAGTATTTT.